These 32 T cell receptor beta chains originate from one sample sequenced in a study of blood T cell repertoires in COVID-19. TCRdb's copy holds only in-frame clones and misses some; the assay was immunoSEQ multiplex PCR. The table has about 130,000 clones, around 79% seen once. Sample: peripheral blood. These receptors were taken from a woman between 65 and 79 years old with COVID-19, enrolled during active disease.

This clone was counted only a few times. This chain connects TRBV11-2 to TRBJ1-2; no reliable D call. This CDR3 has 17 amino acids. V dropped 4 bases and J dropped 1 base, with 19 bases sitting between them. Germline CDR1 reads SGHAT; CDR2 reads FQNNGV. The CDR3 DNA reads TGTGCCAGCAGCTCCCCCCGAGGGAGGGATCGTAACTATGGCTACACCTTC. Residues: CASSSPRGRDRNYGYTF.

This clone was observed a few times. The chain has TRBV14 and TRBJ1-4; D is undetermined. The CDR3 extends over 16 amino acids. V lost 0 bases, J lost 8 bases, and 16 bases lay in between. Germline assignment: CDR1 SGHDN and CDR2 FVKESK. CDR3 sequence: CASSQDLSSGKEKLFF. As DNA, the CDR3 is TGTGCCAGCAGCCAAGATTTAAGCTCGGGGAAGGAAAAACTGTTTTTT.

The chain links TRBV6-6 to TRBJ1-1, with D unresolved. The CDR3 is 15 residues long. The germline V and J ends were trimmed by 6 bases and 1 base, with 15 bases remaining between them. Germline CDR1 and CDR2: MNHNY and SVGAGI (reference sequence). CDR3 bases: TGTGCCAGCAGCCGGCCGACCGACACGAACACTGAAGCTTTCTTT. Translating gives CASSRPTDTNTEAFF.

The chain carries TRBV29-1 and TRBJ2-5; 14 positions agree with TRBD2. J lost 5 bases, V lost 8 bases, and 4 bases had no gene match. Germline CDR1 and CDR2: SQVTM and ANQGSEA. The CDR3 runs to 13 residues. CDR3 sequence: CSTRTSGGETQYF. CDR3 in DNA: TGCAGCACCCGGACTAGCGGGGGGGAGACCCAGTACTTC.

The chain combines TRBV2 with TRBJ2-1, with D perhaps matching TRBD2 (5 bases). The CDR3 contains 13 residues. Per germline, CDR1 SNHLY and CDR2 FYNNEI. Trimming took off 1 base at V and 8 bases at J, with 9 bases between the two ends. The CDR3 DNA is TGTGCCAGCAGTGAAGACTTGGGAGATGAGCAGTTCTTC. Its protein is CASSEDLGDEQFF.

The chain uses TRBV27 and TRBJ2-7; TRBD2 matches at 7 bases. The CDR3 is 15 residues long. Germline-derived CDR1 and CDR2 are MNHEY and SMNVEV (reference sequence). The V and J ends lost 5 bases and 4 bases, in that order; junction bases with no gene match: 11. CDR3 protein: CASSPIGEGRYEQYF. The CDR3 DNA reads TGTGCCAGCAGTCCGATAGGGGAGGGGAGATACGAGCAGTACTTC.

This clone has only one observation. The chain couples TRBV28 to TRBJ1-2; TRBD1 matches 7 bases. V dropped 3 bases and J dropped 1; count of bases not matched to a gene: 5. The CDR3 has 15 amino acids. Germline CDR1 reads MDHEN; CDR2 reads SYDVKM. CDR3 nucleotide sequence: TGTGCCAGCAGTTTCGCACAGGGGTATAACTATGGCTACACCTTC. It specifies CASSFAQGYNYGYTF.

The chain recombines TRBV7-9 with TRBJ2-1; a possible D gene is TRBD1 (5 bases). Germline lookup yields CDR1 SEHNR and CDR2 FQNEAQ (reference sequence). Trimming shortened V by 1 base and J by 7 bases, and 14 bases separated the two germline ends. The CDR3 is made up of 15 amino acids. The CDR3 DNA follows: TGTGCCAGCAGCTTAGAGGGGCCCCACAGGAATGAGCAGTTCTTC. Residues: CASSLEGPHRNEQFF.

This clone was observed a handful of times. The gene calls are TRBV28 and TRBJ1-1; 7 bases map to TRBD1. The CDR3 is 15 amino acids. V shed 5 bases, J shed 10 bases, and the junction held 16 bases outside the gene matches. Germline loops: CDR1 MDHEN, CDR2 SYDVKM. The CDR3 region has the DNA TGTGCCAGCAGTCCCGCCGAGGGGGCCCAGTCCCGAGCTTTCTTT. It specifies CASSPAEGAQSRAFF. The whole variable domain, filled in from reference TRBV28 and TRBJ1-1, reads DVKVTQSSRYLVKRTGEKVFLECVQDMDHENMFWYRQDPGLGLRLIYFSYDVKMKEKGDIPEGYSVSREKKERFSLILESASTNQTSMYLCASSPAEGAQSRAFFGQGTRLTVV.

This clone came up many times. The J gene is TRBJ1-5, the V gene TRBV19; 7 bases agree with TRBD1. The CDR3 has 14 amino acids. After removal of 5 bases from V and 4 bases from J, the junction contained 5 bases not matched to a gene. The germline V gene encodes CDR1 LNHDA and CDR2 SQIVND (reference sequence). Here the CDR3 reads CASSRQGFNQPQHF. The CDR3, as DNA: TGTGCCAGTAGTCGACAGGGTTTTAATCAGCCCCAGCATTTT.

The rearrangement joins TRBV4-1 to TRBJ1-1; D gene unclear. CDR1 and CDR2 (germline): MGHRA, YSYEKL. This CDR3 region has 14 residues. V was shortened by 0 bases and J by 10 bases, with 15 bases between the two germline ends. DNA for the CDR3: TGCGCCAGCAGCCAAGAGAGTCAAGTCAGAGGAGCTTTCTTT. It translates to CASSQESQVRGAFF.

The V gene is TRBV7-9, the J gene TRBJ1-2, with D possibly being TRBD1 (5 bases). Germline lookup yields CDR1 SEHNR and CDR2 FQNEAQ (reference sequence). This CDR3 contains 14 residues. V was shortened by 5 bases and J by 6 bases, with 16 bases between the two germline ends. For the CDR3, the DNA is TGTGCCAGCAGCACCCCCCGGGAGGGGAATGGCTACACCTTC. Its translation: CASSTPREGNGYTF.

CDR3 DNA: TGTGCCAGCAGTCCCGTCCCCGGGGAGCTGTTTTTT. Protein: CASSPVPGELFF. The V and J genes are TRBV11-2 and TRBJ2-2; no firm D call. There are 12 residues in the CDR3. Germline assignment: CDR1 SGHAT and CDR2 FQNNGV. With 6 bases removed from V and 6 bases from J, the gap between germline ends came to 8 bases.

Only one count was recorded for this clone. V usage is TRBV7-9 and J usage is TRBJ2-3; the D gene is possibly TRBD1 (5 bases). This CDR3 is 15 amino acids long. Deletions cut 5 bases from V and 2 bases from J, with 14 bases between. CDR1 SEHNR and CDR2 FQNEAQ come from the germline V gene (reference sequence). The CDR3 loop reads CASSLGDRLTDTQYF. The CDR3 DNA follows: TGTGCCAGCAGCCTAGGCGACAGACTCACAGATACGCAGTATTTT. Full variable domain (missing parts from reference TRBV7-9 and TRBJ2-3): DTGVSQNPRHKITKRGQNVTFRCDPISEHNRLYWYRQTLGQGPEFLTYFQNEAQLEKSRLLSDRFSAERPKGSFSTLEIQRTEQGDSAMYLCASSLGDRLTDTQYFGPGTRLTVL.

This chain uses TRBV19 with TRBJ1-6, with unresolved D. V dropped 6 bases and J dropped 5 bases, with 20 bases sitting between them. CDR3 size: 17 residues. Germline assignment: CDR1 LNHDA and CDR2 SQIVND (reference sequence). The chain's CDR3 is CASSQLDLVYNNSPLHF. The CDR3 DNA sequence: TGTGCCAGTAGCCAGCTAGATTTGGTTTACAATAATTCACCCCTCCACTTT.

This clone was seen a handful of times. The rearrangement uses TRBV28 and TRBJ1-5; 8 bases align to TRBD1. This CDR3 spans 16 amino acids. The V and J ends lost 3 bases and 1 base, in that order; junction bases with no gene match: 5. CDR1 is MDHEN, CDR2 SYDVKM, per germline. The CDR3 bases are TGTGCCAGCAGTTTCGCAGGGGGCGGGAGCAATCAGCCCCAGCATTTT. This encodes CASSFAGGGSNQPQHF. The variable domain in full, completed from reference TRBV28 and TRBJ1-5, reads DVKVTQSSRYLVKRTGEKVFLECVQDMDHENMFWYRQDPGLGLRLIYFSYDVKMKEKGDIPEGYSVSREKKERFSLILESASTNQTSMYLCASSFAGGGSNQPQHFGDGTRLSIL.

This sequence joins TRBV2 and TRBJ2-5; D may be TRBD2 (6 bases). This CDR3 region has 16 residues. V shed 8 bases and J shed 6 bases, with 25 bases lying between them. Germline assignment: CDR1 SNHLY and CDR2 FYNNEI. The CDR3 sequence is CASPGTDEERRKTQYF. DNA for the CDR3: TGTGCCAGCCCTGGGACTGACGAAGAGCGGAGAAAGACCCAGTACTTC.

The J gene is TRBJ1-3, the V gene TRBV29-1; D might be TRBD1 (5 bases). The CDR3 loop spans 13 amino acids. Looked up from germline, CDR1 is SQVTM and CDR2 is ANQGSEA. V lost 7 bases, J lost 0 bases, and 10 bases lay in between. The CDR3 DNA sequence: TGCAGCGCCCGCGGGACCTCTGGAAACACCATATATTTT. This codes for CSARGTSGNTIYF.

This rearrangement joins TRBV2 to TRBJ1-5; TRBD1 aligns across 8 bases. The ends lost 10 bases at V and 7 bases at J; junction bases unmatched: 6. The CDR3 covers 12 residues. CDR1 SNHLY and CDR2 FYNNEI come from the germline V gene. The CDR3 loop is CAIGQGGQPQHF. DNA for the CDR3: TGTGCCATCGGACAGGGTGGGCAGCCCCAGCATTTT.

The rearrangement uses TRBV7-2 and TRBJ1-2; 7 bases align to TRBD1. The CDR3 is 14 amino acids. Germline trimming cut 1 base from V and 6 bases from J; bases unmatched to any gene: 5. The germline CDR1 and CDR2 sequences are SGHTA and FQGNSA. The CDR3 region is CASSLDFTGDGYTF. The CDR3 DNA reads TGTGCCAGCAGCTTAGATTTCACAGGGGATGGCTACACCTTC.

The genes are TRBV21-1 and TRBJ1-4; TRBD1 is the table's D call and was not checked against the DNA. TRBV21-1 is recorded as a pseudogene. CDR3 length equals 16 residues. This chain's CDR3 is CASSNRTGPINEKLFF. CDR3 nucleotide sequence: TGTGCCAGCAGCAACCGTACAGGGCCTATTAATGAAAAACTGTTTTTT.

This clone was observed once. This sequence joins TRBV7-2 and TRBJ1-6; 8 bases line up with TRBD1. CDR1 is SGHTA, CDR2 FQGNSA, per germline. CDR3 length equals 16 residues. V dropped 4 bases and J dropped 0; count of bases not matched to a gene: 2. CDR3 residues: CASSSGTGSYNSPLHF. DNA for the CDR3: TGTGCCAGCAGCTCAGGGACAGGCTCCTATAATTCACCCCTCCACTTT.

V is TRBV5-1 and J is TRBJ2-3, with TRBD2 identical over 10 bases. There are 16 residues in the CDR3. CDR1 SGHRS and CDR2 YFSETQ come from the germline V gene. J lost 4 bases, V lost 4 bases, and 9 bases had no gene match. The CDR3: CASSPPSGGSADTQYF. DNA of the CDR3: TGCGCCAGCAGCCCACCTAGCGGGGGTAGCGCAGATACGCAGTATTTT.

CDR3 nucleotides: TGTGCCAGCAGCTTAGGGGGGGGTAATTCACCCCTCCACTTT. As protein: CASSLGGGNSPLHF. The genes are TRBV7-3 and TRBJ1-6; possible D gene TRBD1, 5 bases. The CDR3 is 14 residues long. Trimming pared 2 bases from V and 6 bases from J, leaving 8 bases between. In germline, CDR1 is SGHTA, CDR2 FQGTGA. The whole variable domain, filled in from reference TRBV7-3 and TRBJ1-6, reads GAGVSQTPSNKVTEKGKYVELRCDPISGHTALYWYRQSLGQGPEFLIYFQGTGAADDSGLPNDRFFAVRPEGSVSTLKIQRTERGDSAVYLCASSLGGGNSPLHFGNGTRLTVT.

V gene TRBV3-1 (or the pseudogene TRBV3-2) combines with J gene TRBJ1-2, with 7 bases that match TRBD1. The CDR3 consists of 16 residues. The germline V gene encodes CDR1 LGHDT and CDR2 YNNKEL (reference sequence). V lost 5 bases and J lost 1; bases outside the gene matches: 10. CDR3 sequence reads: CASSYRGASLNYGYTF. The DNA of the CDR3 is TGTGCCAGCAGCTACAGGGGCGCCTCCCTTAACTATGGCTACACCTTC.

V and J are TRBV27 and TRBJ2-3; 13 bases fit TRBD2. Per the germline V gene, CDR1 is MNHEY and CDR2 is SMNVEV (reference sequence). This CDR3 region has 18 residues. Trimming cost V 4 bases and J 5 bases; bases outside gene matches: 12. CDR3 bases: TGTGCCAGCAGTTCGGGACTAGCGGGGACAAAATGGCGAGATACGCAGTATTTT. This gives the protein CASSSGLAGTKWRDTQYF.

The V and J genes are TRBV11-1 and TRBJ2-1; TRBD2 matches at 7 bases. The V gene end was trimmed by 5 bases and the J gene end by 2 bases; junction bases not matched to a gene: 9. Germline CDR1 is SGHAT and CDR2 is FQDESV (reference sequence). This CDR3 has 16 amino acids. CDR3 sequence (DNA): TGTGCCAGCAGCCCCGAGCGGGACCCCACCTACAATGAGCAGTTCTTC. Translated: CASSPERDPTYNEQFF. Based on the CDR3 plus reference TRBV11-1 and TRBJ2-1, the full variable domain is EAEVAQSPRYKITEKSQAVAFWCDPISGHATLYWYRQILGQGPELLVQFQDESVVDDSQLPKDRFSAERLKGVDSTLKIQPAELGDSAMYLCASSPERDPTYNEQFFGPGTRLTVL.

V usage is TRBV11-1 and J usage is TRBJ2-7; D might be TRBD1 (5 bases). Per germline, CDR1 SGHAT and CDR2 FQDESV (reference sequence). Trimming took 5 bases from V and 2 from J, leaving 19 bases between them. The CDR3 sequence is 16 residues long. CDR3 coding DNA: TGTGCCAGCAGCGAACTACAGGTACCTCATGCCTACGAGCAGTACTTC. Its protein is CASSELQVPHAYEQYF.

The gene calls are TRBV6-2 or TRBV6-3 and TRBJ2-1; the D gene is possibly TRBD1 (5 bases). The CDR3 runs 11 residues. V was pared by 5 bases and J by 10 bases, with 9 bases between. The germline CDR1 and CDR2 sequences are MNHEY and SVGEGT. CDR3 loop: CASSVQVEQFF. Written as DNA, the CDR3 is TGTGCCAGCAGTGTACAGGTAGAGCAGTTCTTC.

The V gene is TRBV21-1, the J gene TRBJ1-2; TRBD1 reflects the table's D call only, with no check against the DNA. TRBV21-1 represents a pseudogene. This CDR3 has 20 amino acids. The CDR3 sequence: CASSKVGFWGSLQGADGYTF. The CDR3 region has the DNA TGTGCCAGCAGCAAAGTAGGGTTTTGGGGCAGCCTACAGGGGGCCGATGGCTACACCTTC.

The V and J genes are TRBV7-2 and TRBJ1-1; the D gene is possibly TRBD1 (6 bases). Germline assignment: CDR1 SGHTA and CDR2 FQGNSA. The V and J ends lost 1 base and 6 bases respectively, with 9 bases between them. The CDR3 covers 13 residues. Here the CDR3 reads CASSLVRGSEAFF. The CDR3 bases are TGTGCCAGCAGCTTAGTTAGGGGGTCTGAAGCTTTCTTT. The full variable domain, its missing parts supplied by reference TRBV7-2 and TRBJ1-1, is GAGVSQSPSNKVTEKGKDVELRCDPISGHTALYWYRQSLGQGLEFLIYFQGNSAPDKSGLPSDRFSAERTGGSVSTLTIQRTQQEDSAVYLCASSLVRGSEAFFGQGTRLTVV.

This clone occurred a few times. The chain's CDR3 is CASSLVGALQPQHF. The DNA for the CDR3 is TGTGCCAGCAGCTTGGTGGGGGCATTACAGCCCCAGCATTTT. The chain combines TRBV5-6 with TRBJ1-5, with D tentatively TRBD1 (6 bases). Trimming shortened V by 0 bases and J by 7 bases, and 11 bases separated the two germline ends. Per the germline V gene, CDR1 is SGHDT and CDR2 is YYEEEE. The CDR3 runs to 14 residues.